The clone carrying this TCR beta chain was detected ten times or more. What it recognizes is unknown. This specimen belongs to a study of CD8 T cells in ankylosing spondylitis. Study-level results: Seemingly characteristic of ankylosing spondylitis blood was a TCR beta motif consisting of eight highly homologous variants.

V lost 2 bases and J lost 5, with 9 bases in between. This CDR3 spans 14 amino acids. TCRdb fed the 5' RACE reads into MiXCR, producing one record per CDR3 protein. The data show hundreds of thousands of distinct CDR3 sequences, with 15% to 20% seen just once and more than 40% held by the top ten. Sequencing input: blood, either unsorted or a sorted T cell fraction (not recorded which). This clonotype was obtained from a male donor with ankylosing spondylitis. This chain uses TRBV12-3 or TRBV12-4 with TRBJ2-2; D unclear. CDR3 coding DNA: TGTGCCAGCAGTTTACACGGCGATACCGGGGAGCTGTTTTTT. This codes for CASSLHGDTGELFF.